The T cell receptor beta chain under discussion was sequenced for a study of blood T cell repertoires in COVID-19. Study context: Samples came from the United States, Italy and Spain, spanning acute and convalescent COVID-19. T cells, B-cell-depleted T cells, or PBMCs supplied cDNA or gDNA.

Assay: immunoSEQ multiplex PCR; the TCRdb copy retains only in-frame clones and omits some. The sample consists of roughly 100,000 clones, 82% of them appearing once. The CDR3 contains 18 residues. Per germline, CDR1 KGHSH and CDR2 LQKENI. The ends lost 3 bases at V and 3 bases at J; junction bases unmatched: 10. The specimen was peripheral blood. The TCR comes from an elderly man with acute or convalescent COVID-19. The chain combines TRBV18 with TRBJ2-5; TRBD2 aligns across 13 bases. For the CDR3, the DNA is TGTGCCAGCTCACCGGGACTAGCGGGAAAACCTACCAAAGAGACCCAGTACTTC. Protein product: CASSPGLAGKPTKETQYF.